These 12 T cell receptor beta chains came from one sample sequenced in a study of tumor and adjacent non-tumor tissue in lung cancer (dated by TCRdb to the late 2010s). The library was generated by multiplex PCR. TCRdb lists the instrument as Illumina HiSeq 2500. Following protocols modified from ARM-PCR, the researchers constructed TCRbeta libraries through three rounds of nested PCR with primers (Table S4). TCRdb reworked the public reads: Q25 trimming with fastp, MiXCR clone assembly, productive beta chains retained. Entries are consolidated by CDR3 protein sequence, retaining the most common genes and DNA. The sample table shows about 110,000 distinct CDR3 sequences, and about 64% are seen once. The ten largest make up roughly 20% of the sample. RNA was extracted from bulk unsorted tissue and checked for quality with a NanoDrop ND-1000 and an Agilent 2100. For the normal lung samples, distant non-tumor tissue was collected more than 3 cm away from the tumor edge.

Material for sequencing was distant non-tumor lung tissue. The origin of the receptors is a man aged 55 to 70 with non-small cell lung cancer.

As for this clonotype: This may arise from a read error, as a much more abundant clone is one base away. The chain recombines TRBV6-2 or TRBV6-3 with TRBJ2-1; maybe TRBD2 (6 bases). V lost 7 bases and J 9 bases, leaving 10 bases between the germline ends. CDR1 is MNHEY and CDR2 is SVGEGT in the germline V gene. The CDR3 is made up of 11 amino acids. The CDR3, as DNA: TGTGCCAGCAAAACCGGGAGTGAGCAGTTCTTC. This translates into CASKTGSEQFF.

The chain carries TRBV10-3 and TRBJ2-5; tentatively, D is TRBD1 or TRBD2 (5 bases each). CDR3 size: 11 residues. Trimming stripped 10 bases from V and 4 bases from J, with 10 bases between. Germline V gives CDR1 ENHRY, CDR2 SYGVKD. CDR3 bases: TGTGCCACCGGGGACGGAGAGACCCAGTACTTC. Its translation: CATGDGETQYF.

Many counts were recorded for this clonotype. The rearrangement links TRBV6-2 or TRBV6-3 to TRBJ2-7; D is ambiguous. Germline V gene lookup returns CDR1 MNHEY and CDR2 SVGEGT. This CDR3 has 12 residues. The V end was cut by 6 bases, the J end by 6 bases, with 12 bases between. CDR3 bases: TGTGCCAGCAGACTCGGACGTGCCGAGCAGTACTTC. Its protein product is CASRLGRAEQYF.

About this clonotype itself: This may be a read error: a much more frequent sequence differs by one nucleotide. The chain joins TRBV20-1 to TRBJ1-1, with D possibly TRBD1 on 6 matching bases. In germline, CDR1 is DFQATT, CDR2 SNEGSKA (reference sequence). Trimming took 2 bases from V and 4 from J, leaving 14 bases between them. The CDR3 totals 14 residues. CDR3 bases: TGCAGTGCTAGAAAACAGGGTTACGGCACTGAAGCTTTCTTT. It specifies CSARKQGYGTEAFF.

As concerns this clonotype: One end of the junction fails to match germline, which may point to a read error. The chain has TRBV29-1 and TRBJ2-1; perhaps TRBD2 as D (5 bases). This CDR3 is 16 amino acids long. Per germline, CDR1 SQVTM and CDR2 ANQGSEA. The DNA for the CDR3 is TGCAGCATTGAAGGAATTAGTGGGAGCCGTGGCGATGAGCCGTTCTTC. Translation gives CSIEGISGSRGDEPFF.

With regard to this clonotype: At one end the junction does not follow the germline gene, possibly because of a read error. The chain joins TRBV6-1 to TRBJ1-2; a weak D match, TRBD1 (5 bases). CDR3 size: 13 residues. The germline V gene has CDR1 MNHNS and CDR2 SASEGT. The CDR3 coding sequence is TGTCCCAGCAGTGAACAGGATAACCATGGCTACACCTTC. The encoded protein is CPSSEQDNHGYTF.

This clonotype has at least ten counts. J is TRBJ1-2 and V is TRBV28; the D gene is possibly TRBD1 (6 bases). V lost 5 bases to trimming and J lost 4 bases, with 14 bases between them. CDR3 length: 14 residues. CDR1 and CDR2 from the germline V gene are MDHEN and SYDVKM. The CDR3 reads CASSSGQRVYGYTF. Written as DNA, the CDR3 is TGTGCCAGCAGTAGCGGACAGCGTGTCTATGGCTACACCTTC.

In the case of this clonotype: This CDR3 fails to terminate in the conserved phenylalanine or tryptophan, so it likely reflects a read error. The chain couples TRBV6-2 or TRBV6-3 to TRBJ2-7; 7 positions match TRBD1. Looked up from germline, CDR1 is MNHEY and CDR2 is SVGEGT. This CDR3 contains 15 residues. The CDR3 nucleotides read TGTGCCAGCAGATCCAACAGGGGAAGCTCCTACAAGCAGTACTTA. Translating gives CASRSNRGSSYKQYL.

This clonotype came up many times. J is TRBJ2-5 and V is TRBV29-1; TRBD2 is a possible D gene (6 bases). Trimming removed 6 bases from V and 5 bases from J, with 10 bases in between. CDR1 and CDR2 from the germline V gene are SQVTM and ANQGSEA. The CDR3 loop spans 11 amino acids. CDR3 coding DNA: TGCAGCGTGGCCCGGGGGGAGACCCAGTACTTC. Protein product: CSVARGETQYF.

On this clonotype: A clone one base away is much larger, so this may be a read error. The chain uses TRBV5-5 and TRBJ2-5, with a tentative D call TRBD2 (9 bases). Germline CDR1 reads SGHKS; CDR2 reads YYEKEE (reference sequence). The CDR3 consists of 22 residues. V was trimmed by 2 bases and J by 1 base, leaving 33 bases between them. CDR3 protein: CASSFKTGGFLAGSTAQETQYF. The CDR3 DNA follows: TGTGCCAGCAGCTTCAAAACAGGGGGATTCCTAGCGGGAAGCACGGCCCAAGAGACCCAGTACTTC.

V and J are TRBV5-8 and TRBJ1-1; no firm D call. Trimming pared 1 base from V and 12 bases from J, leaving 16 bases between. There are 13 residues in the CDR3. Germline V gene sequence: CDR1 SGHTS, CDR2 YDEGEE. DNA for the CDR3: TGTGCCAGCAGCTTGTACCGGACTGGTGAGACTTTCTTT. It is translated as CASSLYRTGETFF.

This clonotype came up once. The V gene is TRBV29-1, the J gene TRBJ2-1; 11 bases are a match to TRBD1. CDR1 is SQVTM, CDR2 ANQGSEA, per germline. This CDR3 region has 14 residues. V gave up 6 bases and J gave up 12 bases; unmatched junction bases: 13. The CDR3 loop is CSVGTGGSVDAQFF. In nucleotides, the CDR3 is TGCAGCGTCGGGACAGGGGGGTCCGTTGATGCGCAGTTCTTC.